This T cell receptor (beta chain) was recovered during a study of T cell responses to AZD1222 COVID-19 vaccine. General study points: When two AZD1222 doses had been given, Spike-specific TCR breadth and depth rose. Recipients of AZD1222 seropositive at baseline numbered only 5 or 6.

TCRdb keeps only in-frame clones here, not all; method: immunoSEQ multiplex PCR. The table has 100,000 to 150,000 clones, approximately 82% seen once. The germline V gene encodes CDR1 SEHNR and CDR2 FQNEAQ (reference sequence). V lost 1 base, J lost 7 bases, and 3 bases stayed unmatched. This CDR3 region has 16 residues. Worth noting for this clone: Its antigen is unidentified.

This TCR came from an adult who received the AZD1222 COVID-19 vaccine. The sequencing used peripheral blood, collected 28 days after the second AZD1222 dose. The genes are TRBV7-9 and TRBJ1-6; TRBD1 agrees at 11 bases. CDR3 DNA: TGTGCCAGCAGCTTAGTGGGACAGGGGGACAATTCACCCCTCCACTTT. Protein product: CASSLVGQGDNSPLHF.